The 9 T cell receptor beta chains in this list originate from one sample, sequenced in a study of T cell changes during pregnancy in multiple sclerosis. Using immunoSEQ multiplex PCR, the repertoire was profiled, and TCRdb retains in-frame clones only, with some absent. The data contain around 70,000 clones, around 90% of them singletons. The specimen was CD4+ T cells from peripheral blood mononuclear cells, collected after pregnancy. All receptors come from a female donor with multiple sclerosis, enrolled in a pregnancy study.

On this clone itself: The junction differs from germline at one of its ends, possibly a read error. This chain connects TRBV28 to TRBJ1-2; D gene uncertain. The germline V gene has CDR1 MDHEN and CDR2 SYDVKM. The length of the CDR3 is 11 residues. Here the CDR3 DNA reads TGTGCCAGCAGCCTAACCTTCGAGCCCTACTTC. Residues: CASSLTFEPYF.

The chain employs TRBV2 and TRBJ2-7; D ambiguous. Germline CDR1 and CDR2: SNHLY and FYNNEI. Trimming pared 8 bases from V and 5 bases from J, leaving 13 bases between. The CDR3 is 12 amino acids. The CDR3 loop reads CASFRIMNEQYF. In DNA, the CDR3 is TGTGCCAGCTTTAGAATTATGAACGAGCAGTACTTC.

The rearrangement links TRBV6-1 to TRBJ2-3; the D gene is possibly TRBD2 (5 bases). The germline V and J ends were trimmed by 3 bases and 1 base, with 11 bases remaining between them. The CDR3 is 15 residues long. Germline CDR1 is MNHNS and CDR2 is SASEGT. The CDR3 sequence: CASSERVGGTDTQYF. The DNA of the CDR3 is TGTGCCAGCAGTGAGAGGGTAGGCGGCACAGATACGCAGTATTTT.

CDR3 bases: TGTGCCAGTAGACAGGAGAGGAACTCTGGAAACACCATATATTTT. It specifies CASRQERNSGNTIYF. V is TRBV19 and J is TRBJ1-3, with a weak D call TRBD1 (5 bases). CDR1 is LNHDA and CDR2 is SQIVND in the germline V gene (reference sequence). V gave up 6 bases and J gave up 0 bases, with 12 bases separating them. The CDR3 length is 15 residues.

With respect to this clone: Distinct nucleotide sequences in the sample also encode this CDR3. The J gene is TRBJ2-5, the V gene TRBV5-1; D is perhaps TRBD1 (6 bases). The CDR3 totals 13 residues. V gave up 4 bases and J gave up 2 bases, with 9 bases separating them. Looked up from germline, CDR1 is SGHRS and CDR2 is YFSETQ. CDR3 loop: CASSRQVQETQYF. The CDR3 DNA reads TGCGCCAGCAGCCGACAGGTACAAGAGACCCAGTACTTC. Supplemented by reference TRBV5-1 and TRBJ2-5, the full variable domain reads KAGVTQTPRYLIKTRGQQVTLSCSPISGHRSVSWYQQTPGQGLQFLFEYFSETQRNKGNFPGRFSGRQFSNSRSEMNVSTLELGDSALYLCASSRQVQETQYFGPGTRLLVL.

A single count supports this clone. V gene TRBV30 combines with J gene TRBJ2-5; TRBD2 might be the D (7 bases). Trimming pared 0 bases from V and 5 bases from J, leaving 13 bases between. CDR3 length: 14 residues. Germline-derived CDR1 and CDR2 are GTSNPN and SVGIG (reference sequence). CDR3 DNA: TGTGCCTGGAGTGTAGGGGGGGGAGGGGAGACCCAGTACTTC. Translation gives CAWSVGGGGETQYF.

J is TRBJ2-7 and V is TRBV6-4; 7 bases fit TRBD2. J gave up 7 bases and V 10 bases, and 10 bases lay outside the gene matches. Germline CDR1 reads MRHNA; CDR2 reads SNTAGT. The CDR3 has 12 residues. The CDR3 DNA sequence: TGTGCCACCGGACTAGGGGTGAGGGAGCAGTACTTC. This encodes CATGLGVREQYF.

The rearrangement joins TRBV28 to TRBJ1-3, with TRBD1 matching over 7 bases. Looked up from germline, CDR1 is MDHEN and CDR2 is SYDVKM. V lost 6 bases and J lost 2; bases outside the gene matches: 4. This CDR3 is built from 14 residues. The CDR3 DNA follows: TGTGCCAGCAGGCTTCAGGGGGCTGGAAACACCATATATTTT. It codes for CASRLQGAGNTIYF.

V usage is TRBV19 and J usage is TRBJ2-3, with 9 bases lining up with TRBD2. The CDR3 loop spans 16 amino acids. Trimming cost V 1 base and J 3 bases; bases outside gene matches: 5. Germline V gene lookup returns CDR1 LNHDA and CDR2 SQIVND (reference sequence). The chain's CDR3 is CASSIAPRGGTDTQYF. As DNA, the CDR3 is TGTGCCAGTAGTATAGCCCCGCGGGGGGGGACAGATACGCAGTATTTT.